This T cell receptor (beta chain) comes out of a study of graft-versus-host responses after intestinal transplantation. The wider study: Multivisceral, liver-intestinal, or isolated intestinal grafts were transplanted into recipients. Anti-thymocyte globulin induction was given to all recipients, followed by tacrolimus and steroids for roughly three years.

The protocol was immunoSEQ multiplex PCR, while the TCRdb copy is restricted to in-frame clones and leaves out a portion. Among about 29,000 clones listed, around nine tenths were seen once. This clonotype was sampled from a human patient who received an intestinal transplant, so some T cells may come from the graft donor. The sequencing used PBMCs, collected about 420 days after intestinal transplantation.

CDR3 nucleotide sequence: TGTGCCAGCAGCCCACCCGGAGTGACAGGGACTGGCTACACCTTC. Translated, it gives CASSPPGVTGTGYTF. This sequence joins TRBV7-2 and TRBJ1-2, with 7 bases fitting TRBD1. With 5 bases clipped from V and 7 bases from J, the junction kept 13 bases outside the gene matches. Germline V gene sequence: CDR1 SGHTA, CDR2 FQGNSA. The CDR3 totals 15 residues.